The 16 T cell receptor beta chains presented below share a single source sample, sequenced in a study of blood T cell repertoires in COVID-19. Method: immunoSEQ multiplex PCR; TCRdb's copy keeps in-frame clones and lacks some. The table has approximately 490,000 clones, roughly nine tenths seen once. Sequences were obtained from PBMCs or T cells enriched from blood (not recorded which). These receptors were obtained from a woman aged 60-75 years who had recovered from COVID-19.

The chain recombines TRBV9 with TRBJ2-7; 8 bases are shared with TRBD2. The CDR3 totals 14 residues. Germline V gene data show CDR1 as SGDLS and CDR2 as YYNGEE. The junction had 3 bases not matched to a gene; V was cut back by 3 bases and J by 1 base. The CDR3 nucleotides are TGTGCCAGCAGCGCGGGACTAGGTTCCTACGAGCAGTACTTC. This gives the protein CASSAGLGSYEQYF.

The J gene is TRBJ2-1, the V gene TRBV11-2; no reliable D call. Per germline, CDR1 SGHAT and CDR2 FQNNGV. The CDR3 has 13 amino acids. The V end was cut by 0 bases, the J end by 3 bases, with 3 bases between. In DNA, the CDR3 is TGTGCCAGCAGCTTAGAACTCTACAATGAGCAGTTCTTC. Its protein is CASSLELYNEQFF.

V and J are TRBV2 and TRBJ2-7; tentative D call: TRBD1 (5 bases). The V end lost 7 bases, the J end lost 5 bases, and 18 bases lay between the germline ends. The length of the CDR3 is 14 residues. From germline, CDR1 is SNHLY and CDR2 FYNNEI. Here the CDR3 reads CASTHSAGYNEQYF. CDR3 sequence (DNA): TGTGCCAGCACCCACTCGGCAGGGTATAACGAGCAGTACTTC.

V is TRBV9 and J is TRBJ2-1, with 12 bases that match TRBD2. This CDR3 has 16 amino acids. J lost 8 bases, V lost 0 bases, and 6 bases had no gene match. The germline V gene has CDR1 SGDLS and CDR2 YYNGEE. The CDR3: CASSVGTSGAKDEQFF. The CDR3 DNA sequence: TGTGCCAGCAGCGTAGGGACTAGCGGGGCCAAGGATGAGCAGTTCTTC. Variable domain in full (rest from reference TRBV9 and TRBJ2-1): DSGVTQTPKHLITATGQRVTLRCSPRSGDLSVYWYQQSLDQGLQFLIQYYNGEERAKGNILERFSAQQFPDLHSELNLSSLELGDSALYFCASSVGTSGAKDEQFFGPGTRLTVL.

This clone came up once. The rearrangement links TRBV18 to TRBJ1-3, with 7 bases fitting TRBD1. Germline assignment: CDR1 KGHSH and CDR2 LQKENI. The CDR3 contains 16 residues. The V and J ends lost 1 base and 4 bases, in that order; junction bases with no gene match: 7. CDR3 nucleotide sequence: TGTGCCAGCTCACCACAAAAGGGGGCGAAAGGAAACACCATATATTTT. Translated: CASSPQKGAKGNTIYF.

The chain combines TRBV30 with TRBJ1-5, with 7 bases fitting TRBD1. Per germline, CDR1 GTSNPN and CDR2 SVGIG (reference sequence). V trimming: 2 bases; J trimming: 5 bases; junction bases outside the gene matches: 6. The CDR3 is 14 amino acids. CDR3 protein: CAWSSSGGDQPQHF. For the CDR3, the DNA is TGTGCCTGGAGTAGCTCAGGGGGAGATCAGCCCCAGCATTTT.

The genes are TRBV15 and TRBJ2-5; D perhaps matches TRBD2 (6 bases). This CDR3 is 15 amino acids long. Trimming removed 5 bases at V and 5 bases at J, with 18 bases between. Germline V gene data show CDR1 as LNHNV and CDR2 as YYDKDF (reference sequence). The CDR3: CATSWGVQGGETQYF. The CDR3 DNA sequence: TGTGCCACCAGCTGGGGGGTGCAGGGTGGGGAGACCCAGTACTTC.

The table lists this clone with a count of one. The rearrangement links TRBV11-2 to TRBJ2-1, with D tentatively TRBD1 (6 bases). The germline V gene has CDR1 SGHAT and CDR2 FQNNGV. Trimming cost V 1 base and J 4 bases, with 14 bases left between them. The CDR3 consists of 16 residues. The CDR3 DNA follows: TGTGCCAGCAGCTTAGGAGTAAGGACAGCATACAATGAGCAGTTCTTC. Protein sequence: CASSLGVRTAYNEQFF.

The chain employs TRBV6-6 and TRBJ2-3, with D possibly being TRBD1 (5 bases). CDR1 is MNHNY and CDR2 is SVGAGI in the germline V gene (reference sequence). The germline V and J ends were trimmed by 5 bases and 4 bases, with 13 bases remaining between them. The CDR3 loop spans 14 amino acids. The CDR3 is CASSRPRESDTQYF. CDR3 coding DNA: TGTGCCAGCAGTCGCCCCAGGGAATCAGATACGCAGTATTTT.

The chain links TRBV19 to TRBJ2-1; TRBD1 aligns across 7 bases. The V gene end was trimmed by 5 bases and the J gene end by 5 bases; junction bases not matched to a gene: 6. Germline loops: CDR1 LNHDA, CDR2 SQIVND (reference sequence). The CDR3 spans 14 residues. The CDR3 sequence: CASSLTGKDNEQFF. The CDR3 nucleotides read TGTGCCAGTAGTTTGACAGGGAAGGACAATGAGCAGTTCTTC. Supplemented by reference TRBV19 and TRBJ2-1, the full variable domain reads DGGITQSPKYLFRKEGQNVTLSCEQNLNHDAMYWYRQDPGQGLRLIYYSQIVNDFQKGDIAEGYSVSREKKESFPLTVTSAQKNPTAFYLCASSLTGKDNEQFFGPGTRLTVL.

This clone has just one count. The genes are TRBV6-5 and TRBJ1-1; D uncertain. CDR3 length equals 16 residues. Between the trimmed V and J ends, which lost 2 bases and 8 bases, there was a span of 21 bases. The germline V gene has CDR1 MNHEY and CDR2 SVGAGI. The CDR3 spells CASSYEGSLVGGEAFF. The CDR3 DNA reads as TGTGCCAGCAGTTACGAGGGCAGCCTCGTAGGAGGAGAAGCTTTCTTT.

CDR3 DNA: TGTGCCAGCAGTTTAGGGGCATATGAAGCTTTCTTT. Its translation is CASSLGAYEAFF. This chain joins TRBV28 and TRBJ1-1; tentatively, D is TRBD1 (5 bases). Germline loops: CDR1 MDHEN, CDR2 SYDVKM. The V and J ends lost 2 bases and 7 bases respectively, with 8 bases between them. The CDR3 loop spans 12 amino acids.

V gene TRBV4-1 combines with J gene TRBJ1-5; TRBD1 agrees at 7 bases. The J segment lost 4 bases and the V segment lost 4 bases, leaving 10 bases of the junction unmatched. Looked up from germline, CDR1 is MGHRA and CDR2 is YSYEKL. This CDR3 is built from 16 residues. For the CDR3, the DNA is TGCGCCAGCAGCCTTCGGACAGGATCTACTAATCAGCCCCAGCATTTT. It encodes CASSLRTGSTNQPQHF.

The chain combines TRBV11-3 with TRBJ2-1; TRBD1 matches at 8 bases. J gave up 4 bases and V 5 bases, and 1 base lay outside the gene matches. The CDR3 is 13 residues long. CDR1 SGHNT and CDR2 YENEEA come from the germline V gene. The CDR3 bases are TGTGCCAGCAGCAGACAGGGGTACAATGAGCAGTTCTTC. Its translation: CASSRQGYNEQFF.

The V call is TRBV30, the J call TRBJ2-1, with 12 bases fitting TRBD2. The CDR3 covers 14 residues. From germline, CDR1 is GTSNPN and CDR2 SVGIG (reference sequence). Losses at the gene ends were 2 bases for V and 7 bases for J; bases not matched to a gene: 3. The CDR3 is CAWSRLAGANEQFF. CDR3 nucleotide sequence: TGTGCCTGGAGTCGACTAGCGGGGGCTAATGAGCAGTTCTTC.

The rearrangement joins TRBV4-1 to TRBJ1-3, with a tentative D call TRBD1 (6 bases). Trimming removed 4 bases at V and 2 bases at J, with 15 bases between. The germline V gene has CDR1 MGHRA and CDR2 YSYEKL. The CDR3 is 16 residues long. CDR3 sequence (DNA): TGCGCCAGCAGCCTTCACTCCTCAGGGGCTGGAAACACCATATATTTT. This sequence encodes CASSLHSSGAGNTIYF.